The clone carrying this T cell receptor (beta chain) was detected a few times. The sample comes from a study of T cells in Graves' hyperthyroidism and ophthalmopathy. From RNA transcripts, TCR beta CDR3 regions were amplified. The HTBI set primed first-round TCR CDR3 RT-PCR. TCRdb re-derived calls from the multiplex PCR reads in MiXCR, one entry per CDR3 protein. This table has a few hundred thousand distinct CDR3 sequences, around 20% appearing once. The CDR3 is made up of 16 amino acids. CDR1 SGHAT and CDR2 FQDESV come from the germline V gene (reference sequence). V was pared by 1 base and J by 3 bases, with 12 bases between. Lactation, pregnancy, other autoimmune disease or uncontrolled infection led to exclusion of patients. PBMCs stemmed from around 10 ml fresh peripheral blood.

The chain has TRBV11-1 and TRBJ2-2, with D hard to call. The receptor was isolated from a man between 18 and 35 years old with Graves' hyperthyroidism. Sequenced: blood. The CDR3 loop is CASSLVGRADTGELFF. DNA of the CDR3: TGTGCCAGCAGCTTAGTCGGTCGGGCGGACACCGGGGAGCTGTTTTTT.